This T cell receptor beta chain was observed in a study of T cell responses to AZD1222 COVID-19 vaccine. The assay was immunoSEQ multiplex PCR, and TCRdb's table has in-frame clones only and misses some. Of 250,000 or so clones in the sample, 85% to 95% are singletons; the top ten hold 0.55%. The CDR3 sequence is 16 residues long. Germline V gene sequence: CDR1 KGHDR, CDR2 SFDVKD. Between the trimmed V and J ends, which lost 5 bases and 2 bases, there was a span of 14 bases. The sequence derives from an adult in good health. The rearrangement uses TRBV24-1 and TRBJ2-2; tentative D call: TRBD2 (7 bases). Sequencing used peripheral blood, obtained on day 0 of AZD1222 vaccination. The CDR3 region has the DNA TGTGCCACCAGTGTAGGGGGAGGGCGCAACACCGGGGAGCTGTTTTTT. This encodes CATSVGGGRNTGELFF.